These T cell receptor beta chains were read from a single sample in a study of blood T cell repertoires in COVID-19. Some clones are missing from TCRdb's copy, which holds only in-frame ones; the method was immunoSEQ multiplex PCR. This sample has 220,000 or so clones, with around 87% found just once. The specimen sequenced was PBMCs or T cells enriched from blood (not recorded which). Receptors were obtained from a man between 25 and 39 years old who had been exposed to COVID-19. Each CDR3 is given with its conserved first and last residue. Fields, in order: clone size, D gene, V gene, J gene, CDR3 protein, CDR3 DNA. The D gene is left open where the match is weak. Rows may omit the clone size; those that give it use once, few, many or a size class.

size: NA; D: NA; V: TRBV5-5; J: TRBJ2-3; CDR3: CASSHRGQTNTDTQYF; DNA: TGTGCCAGCAGCCACCGAGGACAGACAAACACAGATACGCAGTATTTT
size: NA; D: TRBD2; V: TRBV7-2; J: TRBJ2-7; CDR3: CASSLGSGGLTSSYEQYF; DNA: TGTGCCAGCAGCTTAGGGAGCGGGGGGCTAACGAGCTCCTACGAGCAGTACTTC
size: few; D: NA; V: TRBV5-4; J: TRBJ2-1; CDR3: CASSFIQDHNEQFF; DNA: TGTGCCAGCAGCTTCATTCAGGATCACAATGAGCAGTTCTTC
size: few; D: NA; V: TRBV3-1/TRBV3-2; J: TRBJ2-7; CDR3: CASSTRDGSYEQYF; DNA: TGTGCCAGCAGCACCCGGGACGGGAGCTACGAGCAGTACTTC
size: NA; D: NA; V: TRBV15; J: TRBJ2-4; CDR3: CATSRDGPPGGLAKNIQYF; DNA: TGTGCCACCAGCAGAGATGGTCCCCCGGGCGGACTAGCCAAAAACATTCAGTACTTC
size: NA; D: NA; V: TRBV7-5; J: TRBJ2-7; CDR3: CVRRAGGGGYEQYF; DNA: TGTGTCAGAAGGGCGGGAGGCGGGGGTTACGAGCAGTACTTC
size: once; D: NA; V: TRBV11-2; J: TRBJ2-1; CDR3: CASSLEGLAPRQFF; DNA: TGTGCCAGCAGCTTAGAGGGTCTAGCCCCCCGGCAGTTCTTC
size: NA; D: TRBD1; V: TRBV6-1; J: TRBJ1-4; CDR3: CASSEPGGSTEKLFF; DNA: TGTGCCAGCAGTGAACCAGGGGGCTCCACTGAAAAACTGTTTTTT
size: once; D: NA; V: TRBV6-5; J: TRBJ2-5; CDR3: CASSYRRPPQETQYF; DNA: TGTGCCAGCAGTTACAGGAGACCGCCACAAGAGACCCAGTACTTC
size: NA; D: TRBD2; V: TRBV27; J: TRBJ2-7; CDR3: CASSFTSGGAEFYEQYF; DNA: TGTGCCAGCAGTTTTACTAGCGGGGGGGCGGAATTTTACGAGCAGTACTTC
size: NA; D: NA; V: TRBV9; J: TRBJ1-4; CDR3: CASSVGATNEKLFF; DNA: TGTGCCAGCAGCGTCGGGGCAACTAATGAAAAACTGTTTTTT
size: NA; D: TRBD1; V: TRBV7-3; J: TRBJ1-3; CDR3: CASTPSRDRGSGNTIYF; DNA: TGTGCCAGCACTCCCTCCCGGGACAGGGGATCTGGAAACACCATATATTTT
size: NA; D: NA; V: TRBV2; J: TRBJ1-2; CDR3: CASSVGTGVYGYTF; DNA: TGTGCCAGCAGTGTAGGAACGGGGGTCTATGGCTACACCTTC
size: NA; D: NA; V: TRBV4-3; J: TRBJ1-1; CDR3: CASSPAQGNTEAFF; DNA: TGCGCCAGCAGCCCGGCACAGGGGAACACTGAAGCTTTCTTT
size: NA; D: TRBD2; V: TRBV5-4; J: TRBJ2-3; CDR3: CASSDTSGGTDTQYF; DNA: TGTGCCAGCAGCGATACTAGCGGGGGCACAGATACGCAGTATTTT
size: NA; D: NA; V: TRBV12-3/TRBV12-4; J: TRBJ1-5; CDR3: CASRVTGLQPQHF; DNA: TGTGCCAGCAGAGTTACAGGTTTACAGCCCCAGCATTTT
size: NA; D: NA; V: TRBV29-1; J: TRBJ2-7; CDR3: CSVIPDSYEQYF; DNA: TGCAGCGTCATACCCGACAGCTACGAGCAGTACTTC
size: NA; D: TRBD1; V: TRBV6-5; J: TRBJ1-1; CDR3: CASSTRTGENTEAFF; DNA: TGTGCCAGCAGTACCCGGACAGGGGAGAACACTGAAGCTTTCTTT
size: once; D: TRBD1; V: TRBV19; J: TRBJ1-2; CDR3: CASSNRDRGDYGYTF; DNA: TGTGCCAGTAGTAACCGGGACAGGGGTGACTATGGCTACACCTTC
size: once; D: NA; V: TRBV27; J: TRBJ1-1; CDR3: CASSSYTEAFF; DNA: TGTGCCAGCAGTTCTTACACTGAAGCTTTCTTT
size: NA; D: NA; V: TRBV11-2; J: TRBJ2-6; CDR3: CASSLTGSGANVLTF; DNA: TGTGCCAGCAGCTTGACAGGCTCTGGGGCCAACGTCCTGACTTTC
size: once; D: TRBD1; V: TRBV5-4; J: TRBJ2-1; CDR3: CASRENPGQDYNEQFF; DNA: TGTGCCAGCAGAGAGAACCCGGGACAGGACTACAATGAGCAGTTCTTC
size: NA; D: TRBD1; V: TRBV27; J: TRBJ2-2; CDR3: CASSKGQVTGELFF; DNA: TGTGCCAGCAGTAAGGGACAGGTCACCGGGGAGCTGTTTTTT
size: NA; D: TRBD2; V: TRBV6-2/TRBV6-3; J: TRBJ2-1; CDR3: CASSPRAGGSYNEQFF; DNA: TGTGCCAGCAGCCCTAGGGCGGGGGGCTCCTACAATGAGCAGTTCTTC
size: NA; D: NA; V: TRBV19; J: TRBJ2-1; CDR3: CASSITETYNEQFF; DNA: TGTGCCAGTAGTATTACCGAAACTTACAATGAGCAGTTCTTC
size: NA; D: TRBD2; V: TRBV5-1; J: TRBJ2-7; CDR3: CASSPRGGPAYEQYF; DNA: TGCGCCAGCAGCCCTCGGGGGGGCCCCGCCTACGAGCAGTACTTC
size: NA; D: NA; V: TRBV5-4; J: TRBJ1-2; CDR3: CASSGRSGFYGYTF; DNA: TGTGCCAGCAGCGGACGATCAGGGTTCTATGGCTACACCTTC
size: few; D: NA; V: TRBV19; J: TRBJ1-5; CDR3: CASSGGGATDLYQPQHF; DNA: TGTGCCAGTAGTGGAGGGGGGGCCACCGACCTTTATCAGCCCCAGCATTTT
size: NA; D: TRBD2; V: TRBV9; J: TRBJ2-5; CDR3: CASSVGTSQETQYF; DNA: TGTGCCAGCAGCGTAGGGACTAGCCAAGAGACCCAGTACTTC
size: NA; D: NA; V: TRBV6-2/TRBV6-3; J: TRBJ2-3; CDR3: CASSYRAGSTDTQYF; DNA: TGTGCCAGCAGTTACCGTGCGGGGTCCACAGATACGCAGTATTTT
size: NA; D: NA; V: TRBV5-4; J: TRBJ1-1; CDR3: CASSSTQNTEAFF; DNA: TGTGCCAGCAGCTCTACCCAGAACACTGAAGCTTTCTTT
size: NA; D: TRBD1; V: TRBV4-1; J: TRBJ2-5; CDR3: CASSLGQGALETQYF; DNA: TGCGCCAGCAGCCTGGGACAGGGGGCACTGGAGACCCAGTACTTC
size: NA; D: NA; V: TRBV5-6; J: TRBJ2-3; CDR3: CASSLPTSTDTQYF; DNA: TGTGCCAGCAGCTTACCGACTAGCACAGATACGCAGTATTTT
size: NA; D: NA; V: TRBV18; J: TRBJ2-1; CDR3: CASSSVSNEQFF; DNA: TGTGCCAGCTCATCTGTCTCTAATGAGCAGTTCTTC
size: NA; D: TRBD2; V: TRBV3-1/TRBV3-2; J: TRBJ2-5; CDR3: CASSQAAAGPETQYF; DNA: TGTGCCAGCAGCCAAGCGGCAGCGGGGCCGGAGACCCAGTACTTC
size: NA; D: TRBD1; V: TRBV7-2; J: TRBJ1-2; CDR3: CASSRDREDGYTF; DNA: TGTGCCAGCAGCCGGGACAGGGAAGATGGCTACACCTTC
size: NA; D: TRBD1; V: TRBV7-7; J: TRBJ2-5; CDR3: CASSLGQQETQYF; DNA: TGTGCCAGCAGCTTGGGACAGCAAGAGACCCAGTACTTC